Listed below are T cell receptor beta chains from one sample, sequenced in a study of shared clonotypes between healthy human individuals. Sequencing used immunoSEQ multiplex PCR; TCRdb keeps in-frame clones, though not all of them. The profile shows more than 2,000,000 clones, more than 85% of them singletons. Material: naive CD4+ T cells from PBMCs. The source of these receptors is a man between 18 and 35 years old in good health. Some clones in this sample may be carry-over from other donors' samples. CDR3s include the opening cysteine and the closing phenylalanine or tryptophan. A D gene is named only where the DNA matches it firmly. Clone size is shown for a subset of rows, as once, few, many or a class of expanded clone.

cdr3_length	v_call	j_call	d_call	clone_size	cdr3_aa	cdr3_nt
13	TRBV5-1	TRBJ2-7	.	.	CASRGGSTYEQYF	TGCGCCAGCCGCGGCGGGTCCACCTACGAGCAGTACTTC
14	TRBV5-1	TRBJ1-2	.	.	CASSLGQRYYGYTF	TGCGCCAGCAGCTTGGGACAGAGATACTATGGCTACACCTTC
16	TRBV5-1	TRBJ2-7	TRBD1	.	CASSLVSRDRNYEQYF	TGCGCCAGCAGCTTGGTATCTCGGGACAGAAATTACGAGCAGTACTTC
16	TRBV18	TRBJ1-1	.	.	CASSPPRLNPLSAAFF	TGTGCCAGCTCACCACCGAGGCTTAACCCCCTATCCGCAGCTTTCTTT
14	TRBV6-4	TRBJ2-3	TRBD2	.	CASRLASSTDTQYF	TGTGCCAGCAGACTAGCGTCTAGCACAGATACGCAGTATTTT
19	TRBV5-1	TRBJ2-3	TRBD1	.	CASSLMTGGGGKYPDTQYF	TGCGCCAGCAGCTTAATGACAGGGGGCGGAGGGAAGTATCCAGATACGCAGTATTTT
13	TRBV19	TRBJ1-2	.	.	CASVAGPGAGGTF	TGTGCCTCCGTGGCCGGGCCTGGGGCCGGGGGCACCTTC
16	TRBV4-1	TRBJ2-5	TRBD2	.	CASSPRSREGQETQYF	TGCGCCAGCAGCCCCCGGTCGCGGGAGGGCCAAGAGACCCAGTACTTC
13	TRBV5-5	TRBJ2-7	TRBD2	.	CASSFTSGYEQYF	TGTGCCAGCAGCTTCACTAGCGGCTACGAGCAGTACTTC
20	TRBV7-3	TRBJ2-6	.	.	CASSRSEAKGHGSGANVLTF	TGTGCCAGCAGCCGATCGGAGGCTAAGGGGCACGGGTCTGGGGCCAACGTCCTGACTTTC
16	TRBV18	TRBJ2-5	TRBD1	.	CASPPAGTGRQETQYF	TGTGCCAGCCCACCCGCCGGGACAGGGCGCCAAGAGACCCAGTACTTC
15	TRBV7-9	TRBJ1-1	.	.	CASSLSGVMNTEAFF	TGTGCCAGCAGCTTATCGGGGGTGATGAACACTGAAGCTTTCTTT
15	TRBV5-1	TRBJ2-3	.	.	CASSLAGDGADTQYF	TGCGCCAGCAGCTTGGCCGGAGATGGCGCAGATACGCAGTATTTT
14	TRBV10-3	TRBJ1-5	.	.	CAISQGASGQPQHF	TGTGCCATTTCACAGGGAGCCTCAGGTCAGCCCCAGCATTTT
14	TRBV9	TRBJ1-1	.	few	CASSVGGSDTEAFF	TGTGCCAGCAGCGTAGGTGGTTCGGACACTGAAGCTTTCTTT
17	TRBV4-1	TRBJ2-3	.	once	CASSQVSQQFIPDTQYF	TGCGCCAGCAGCCAAGTTTCGCAGCAGTTCATCCCAGATACGCAGTATTTT
16	TRBV5-5	TRBJ2-5	.	.	CASSLTRGQTQETQYF	TGTGCCAGCAGCTTAACCCGAGGACAGACCCAAGAGACCCAGTACTTC
15	TRBV5-1	TRBJ2-1	TRBD2	.	CASSFLAGGDNEQFF	TGCGCCAGCAGCTTTCTAGCGGGAGGAGACAATGAGCAGTTCTTC
11	TRBV6-6	TRBJ1-5	.	.	CASGVGSPQHF	TGTGCCAGCGGGGTGGGATCCCCCCAGCATTTT
15	TRBV4-3	TRBJ1-2	.	.	CASSQVGYPGYGYTF	TGCGCCAGCAGCCAAGTTGGCTATCCGGGATATGGCTACACCTTC
14	TRBV25-1	TRBJ2-7	.	.	CASSRLLTSYEQYF	TGTGCCAGCAGTCGCTTACTGACAAGCTACGAGCAGTACTTC
12	TRBV28	TRBJ1-1	.	.	CAYQTGNTEAFF	TGTGCTTACCAAACGGGGAACACTGAAGCTTTCTTT
15	TRBV7-2	TRBJ2-7	TRBD1	.	CASSFRTGDSYEQYF	TGTGCCAGCAGCTTTCGGACAGGGGACTCCTACGAGCAGTACTTC
12	TRBV30	TRBJ1-2	.	.	CAWSVRGEGYTF	TGTGCCTGGAGTGTTCGAGGGGAAGGCTACACCTTC
15	TRBV14	TRBJ2-6	TRBD1	.	CASSQTGDGANVLTF	TGTGCCAGCAGCCAAACAGGGGACGGGGCCAACGTCCTGACTTTC
10	TRBV29-1	TRBJ2-3	.	.	CKGGADTQYF	TGCAAGGGGGGTGCAGATACGCAGTATTTT
17	TRBV28	TRBJ2-1	TRBD1	.	CASTSLAGTGSYNEQFF	TGTGCCAGCACCTCCCTAGCCGGGACAGGGTCCTACAATGAGCAGTTCTTC
13	TRBV5-1	TRBJ2-7	.	.	CASSSGGGYEQYF	TGCGCCAGCAGCTCAGGAGGAGGATACGAGCAGTACTTC
17	TRBV7-9	TRBJ1-3	.	once	CASRFATYESSGNTIYF	TGTGCCAGCAGATTCGCAACTTATGAGAGCTCTGGAAACACCATATATTTT
14	TRBV9	TRBJ1-4	.	.	CASSVNSREEKLFF	TGTGCCAGCAGCGTAAATTCACGAGAAGAAAAACTGTTTTTT
14	TRBV18	TRBJ2-5	.	.	CASSPRGPPETQYF	TGTGCCAGCTCACCCCGGGGACCGCCTGAGACCCAGTACTTC
18	TRBV21-1	TRBJ2-2	.	.	CASGKRASGRAGGGELFF	TGTGCCAGCGGCAAGCGGGCTAGCGGGAGGGCCGGTGGCGGGGAGCTGTTTTTT
14	TRBV4-1	TRBJ2-7	.	.	CASSQDLQLYEQYF	TGCGCCAGCAGCCAAGATTTACAGCTCTACGAGCAGTACTTC
15	TRBV6-5	TRBJ2-7	TRBD2	once	CASTAPSGNTYEQYF	TGTGCCAGCACCGCCCCTAGCGGAAACACCTACGAGCAGTACTTC
14	TRBV19	TRBJ2-7	.	.	CATSTWTVGYEQYF	TGTGCTACCTCAACCTGGACAGTAGGCTACGAGCAGTACTTC
13	TRBV7-9	TRBJ2-6	.	.	CASSFSGANVLTF	TGTGCCAGCAGTTTTTCTGGGGCCAACGTCCTGACTTTC
15	TRBV11-3	TRBJ2-6	.	.	CASSIGGVGANVLTF	TGTGCCAGCAGCATCGGAGGGGTCGGGGCCAACGTCCTGACTTTC
14	TRBV29-1	TRBJ2-5	TRBD2	.	CSVDLAGRQETQYF	TGCAGCGTTGATCTAGCGGGAAGGCAAGAGACCCAGTACTTC
16	TRBV15	TRBJ2-7	.	.	CATSRERPVSSYEQYF	TGTGCCACCAGCAGAGAGAGACCCGTGAGCTCCTACGAGCAGTACTTC
15	TRBV10-3	TRBJ2-3	TRBD2	.	CAINPVAGATDTQYF	TGTGCCATCAATCCGGTAGCGGGAGCTACAGATACGCAGTATTTT
14	TRBV5-1	TRBJ2-7	.	.	CASSSTNAPYEQYF	TGCGCCAGCAGCTCGACCAATGCCCCCTACGAGCAGTACTTC
13	TRBV10-3	TRBJ2-7	.	.	CAISEDRRGEQYF	TGTGCCATCAGTGAGGATCGGCGGGGCGAGCAGTACTTC
16	TRBV14	TRBJ2-5	TRBD2	.	CASSHLSGGLQETQYF	TGTGCCAGCAGCCATCTCTCGGGAGGGCTCCAAGAGACCCAGTACTTC
11	TRBV20-1	TRBJ2-1	TRBD2	once	CSGREDNEQFF	TGCAGTGGGCGGGAGGACAATGAGCAGTTCTTC
13	TRBV19	TRBJ2-7	TRBD1	.	CASSIDRGYEQYF	TGTGCCAGTAGTATCGACAGGGGCTACGAGCAGTACTTC
15	TRBV10-3	TRBJ2-2	.	once	CAIPRGEQNTGELFF	TGTGCCATCCCACGGGGAGAACAGAACACCGGGGAGCTGTTTTTT
15	TRBV5-4	TRBJ2-7	TRBD2	.	CASSFSSGKVYEQYF	TGTGCCAGCAGCTTCTCAAGCGGGAAGGTTTACGAGCAGTACTTC
15	TRBV7-3	TRBJ2-1	TRBD2	.	CASSLGTSGSEEQFF	TGTGCCAGCAGCTTAGGGACTAGCGGGAGTGAAGAGCAGTTCTTC
13	TRBV28	TRBJ2-5	.	.	CASSSHRWKTQYF	TGTGCCAGCAGTTCCCACAGGTGGAAGACCCAGTACTTC
15	TRBV2	TRBJ2-7	.	once	CASRLMSGRTYEQYF	TGTGCCAGCCGTCTTATGTCGGGCCGTACCTACGAGCAGTACTTC